The clone carrying this TCR beta chain appeared once. Its matching antigen is unknown. Libraries were prepared by immunoSEQ multiplex PCR; TCRdb keeps only in-frame clonotypes and omits some of them. The repertoire includes about 59,000 clones, roughly 93% of them detected once, and under 0.45% sits in the top ten. The V gene's germline CDR1 is GTSNPN and CDR2 SVGIG (reference sequence). The CDR3 contains 13 residues. Trimming removed 5 bases at V and 8 bases at J, with 17 bases between. This record comes from a study of graft-versus-host responses after intestinal transplantation. Whole-study findings and limits: Recipient marrow held GvH clones, some first seen in ileum or blood.

The sample consisted of unstimulated CD4+ T cells sorted from spleen or lymph node cells, taken before transplant. This chain joins TRBV30 and TRBJ2-3; D possibly corresponds to TRBD2 (6 bases). This TCR was sampled from a human donor who was the organ donor for an intestinal transplant. CDR3 nucleotide sequence: TGTGCCTGGGCCGGACTCGGGAGTAGTACGCAGTATTTT. It encodes CAWAGLGSSTQYF.